This is a list of T cell receptor beta chains from one sample in a study of shared clonotypes between healthy human individuals. Only in-frame clones appear in the TCRdb table, and some are missing; sequencing was by immunoSEQ multiplex PCR. The sample lists 1,400,000 or so clones, around 98.5% seen once, with about 0.35% in the top ten. The sequenced material came from naive CD4+ T cells sorted from blood. The receptors originated from a man under 40 in good health. Both conserved end residues are part of each CDR3. The D gene is left open where the match is weak. Some rows mark clone size as missing; the rest say once, few, many or name a class of expanded clone.

CDR3nt: TGTGCCAGTAGTAAGGCAGGAAGTTACACTGACTATGGCTACACCTTC
CDR3aa: CASSKAGSYTDYGYTF
j_gene: TRBJ1-2
d_gene: .
v_gene: TRBV19
abundance: .

CDR3nt: TGCGCCAGCAGCGAATCTCGGAGGGGAAACATTCAGTACTTC
CDR3aa: CASSESRRGNIQYF
j_gene: TRBJ2-4
d_gene: .
v_gene: TRBV5-1
abundance: .

CDR3nt: TGTGCCAGCTTCCTGTACAGCTCCTACGAGCAGTACTTC
CDR3aa: CASFLYSSYEQYF
j_gene: TRBJ2-7
d_gene: .
v_gene: TRBV2
abundance: .

CDR3nt: TGTGCCAGCAGCTTAGCTGGGGGCTGGTACAATGAGCAGTTCTTC
CDR3aa: CASSLAGGWYNEQFF
j_gene: TRBJ2-1
d_gene: .
v_gene: TRBV11-2
abundance: .

CDR3nt: TGTGCCAGCAGTTACGGATCCGGGACAGGGGATGGCTACACCTTC
CDR3aa: CASSYGSGTGDGYTF
j_gene: TRBJ1-2
d_gene: TRBD1
v_gene: TRBV6-5
abundance: .

CDR3nt: TGTGCCAGTAGTTATCTTTCCTCCTACGAGCAGTACTTC
CDR3aa: CASSYLSSYEQYF
j_gene: TRBJ2-7
d_gene: .
v_gene: TRBV19
abundance: .

CDR3nt: TGTGCCAGCAGTCGGGGAAATCAGCCCCAGCATTTT
CDR3aa: CASSRGNQPQHF
j_gene: TRBJ1-5
d_gene: .
v_gene: TRBV28
abundance: .

CDR3nt: TGTGCCTGGAGTGTAATCATGAACACTGAAGCTTTCTTT
CDR3aa: CAWSVIMNTEAFF
j_gene: TRBJ1-1
d_gene: .
v_gene: TRBV30
abundance: once

CDR3nt: TGCGCCAGCAGCTACAGGAACACCGGGGAGCTGTTTTTT
CDR3aa: CASSYRNTGELFF
j_gene: TRBJ2-2
d_gene: .
v_gene: TRBV5-1
abundance: once

CDR3nt: TGTGCCAGCAGCCCTGGACAGGGAAGAGAGCAGTACTTC
CDR3aa: CASSPGQGREQYF
j_gene: TRBJ2-7
d_gene: TRBD1
v_gene: TRBV7-2
abundance: .

CDR3nt: TGTGCCAGCAAGGTGGCTAGCGGGAGTAGGGAGCAGTTCTTC
CDR3aa: CASKVASGSREQFF
j_gene: TRBJ2-1
d_gene: TRBD2
v_gene: TRBV6-4
abundance: .

CDR3nt: TGTGCCAGCTCACCAAGGCGGACAGGGGGGGACACTGAAGCTTTCTTT
CDR3aa: CASSPRRTGGDTEAFF
j_gene: TRBJ1-1
d_gene: TRBD1
v_gene: TRBV18
abundance: .

CDR3nt: TGTGCCAGCAGCGCACGGGGGGCGAGCACCGGGGAGCTGTTTTTT
CDR3aa: CASSARGASTGELFF
j_gene: TRBJ2-2
d_gene: .
v_gene: TRBV9
abundance: .

CDR3nt: TGTGCCAGCAGCTTGTCACCCTCCAGCAATCAGCCCCAGCATTTT
CDR3aa: CASSLSPSSNQPQHF
j_gene: TRBJ1-5
d_gene: .
v_gene: TRBV5-4
abundance: .

CDR3nt: TGTGCCAGCAGCCTAACTAGCGGGAGCGCCTACGAGCAGTACTTC
CDR3aa: CASSLTSGSAYEQYF
j_gene: TRBJ2-7
d_gene: TRBD2
v_gene: TRBV5-5
abundance: .

CDR3nt: TGTGCCAGCACGGGCGGGAGGGGGACCGGGGAGCTGTTTTTT
CDR3aa: CASTGGRGTGELFF
j_gene: TRBJ2-2
d_gene: TRBD2
v_gene: TRBV9
abundance: .

CDR3nt: TGTGCCAGCAGCCAATTCGACCTAGCTGGAACAGATACGCAGTATTTT
CDR3aa: CASSQFDLAGTDTQYF
j_gene: TRBJ2-3
d_gene: .
v_gene: TRBV4-2
abundance: .

CDR3nt: TGTGCCAGCAGATACTCCGGGACCCAGTACTTC
CDR3aa: CASRYSGTQYF
j_gene: TRBJ2-5
d_gene: .
v_gene: TRBV7-2
abundance: .

CDR3nt: TGCGCCAGCAGCTTACAGGGGTACCAAGAGACCCAGTACTTC
CDR3aa: CASSLQGYQETQYF
j_gene: TRBJ2-5
d_gene: TRBD1
v_gene: TRBV5-1
abundance: .

CDR3nt: TGTGCCAGCAGCTTAGCGCTACAGCTCTATGGCTACACCTTC
CDR3aa: CASSLALQLYGYTF
j_gene: TRBJ1-2
d_gene: .
v_gene: TRBV7-2
abundance: .

CDR3nt: TGTGCCAGCAGCTTAGGGCCGGGAACAGCACCCTATGGCTACACCTTC
CDR3aa: CASSLGPGTAPYGYTF
j_gene: TRBJ1-2
d_gene: .
v_gene: TRBV11-2
abundance: .

CDR3nt: TGTGCCAGCAGCGTAGACAGAGGGGGAAACACCATATATTTT
CDR3aa: CASSVDRGGNTIYF
j_gene: TRBJ1-3
d_gene: .
v_gene: TRBV9
abundance: .

CDR3nt: TGTGCCAGCAGCTTGGCCCAGGGTACGGGGACAGATACGCAGTATTTT
CDR3aa: CASSLAQGTGTDTQYF
j_gene: TRBJ2-3
d_gene: .
v_gene: TRBV5-4
abundance: .

CDR3nt: TGTGCCAGCGGGTCCGGCTCTCGGACCGGGGAGCTGTTTTTT
CDR3aa: CASGSGSRTGELFF
j_gene: TRBJ2-2
d_gene: .
v_gene: TRBV9
abundance: .

CDR3nt: TGTGCCAGCAGCCAAGGGGTAGGGGACCTCAATCAGCCCCAGCATTTT
CDR3aa: CASSQGVGDLNQPQHF
j_gene: TRBJ1-5
d_gene: .
v_gene: TRBV4-2
abundance: .

CDR3nt: TGCGCCAGCAGCTCCTTCGGGGGATCTAGCACAGATACGCAGTATTTT
CDR3aa: CASSSFGGSSTDTQYF
j_gene: TRBJ2-3
d_gene: .
v_gene: TRBV5-1
abundance: .

CDR3nt: TGTGCCAGCAGTTACTCGACACCATCGTACGAGCAGTACTTC
CDR3aa: CASSYSTPSYEQYF
j_gene: TRBJ2-7
d_gene: .
v_gene: TRBV6-5
abundance: .

CDR3nt: TGCGCCAGCAGGATGGACGGCCTGAACACCGGGGAGCTGTTTTTT
CDR3aa: CASRMDGLNTGELFF
j_gene: TRBJ2-2
d_gene: .
v_gene: TRBV5-1
abundance: .

CDR3nt: TGTGCCAGCTTCCTAGCGGGAGGGCCGAACACCGGGGAGCTGTTTTTT
CDR3aa: CASFLAGGPNTGELFF
j_gene: TRBJ2-2
d_gene: TRBD2
v_gene: TRBV27
abundance: .

CDR3nt: TGTGCCAGCAGCTTGTTGGGGCAGCCCCAGCATTTT
CDR3aa: CASSLLGQPQHF
j_gene: TRBJ1-5
d_gene: .
v_gene: TRBV5-4
abundance: .

CDR3nt: TGTGCCAGCAGCTCCGGGACAGTACCAAGTGGGCAGTACTTC
CDR3aa: CASSSGTVPSGQYF
j_gene: TRBJ2-7
d_gene: TRBD1
v_gene: TRBV11-2
abundance: .

CDR3nt: TGTGCCAGCAGCGGCCGGTACGAGCAGTACTTC
CDR3aa: CASSGRYEQYF
j_gene: TRBJ2-7
d_gene: .
v_gene: TRBV9
abundance: .

CDR3nt: TGCGCCAGCAAGACAGGGGGGTATGAGCAGTTCTTC
CDR3aa: CASKTGGYEQFF
j_gene: TRBJ2-1
d_gene: TRBD1
v_gene: TRBV10-2
abundance: .

CDR3nt: TGCGCCAGCAAGGTAAACCAGGACGAGCAGTACTTC
CDR3aa: CASKVNQDEQYF
j_gene: TRBJ2-7
d_gene: .
v_gene: TRBV5-1
abundance: .

CDR3nt: TGTGCCAGCAGCGGAGAGGGGGCCTACCAGCAGTACTTC
CDR3aa: CASSGEGAYQQYF
j_gene: TRBJ2-7
d_gene: .
v_gene: TRBV21-1
abundance: .

CDR3nt: TGTGCCAGCTCACTCCCGGCCGCTGTCTATGGCTACACCTTC
CDR3aa: CASSLPAAVYGYTF
j_gene: TRBJ1-2
d_gene: .
v_gene: TRBV18
abundance: .

CDR3nt: TGTGCCAGCTCAAACCTACTAGCGGACCAAGAGACCCAGTACTTC
CDR3aa: CASSNLLADQETQYF
j_gene: TRBJ2-5
d_gene: TRBD2
v_gene: TRBV18
abundance: .

CDR3nt: TGTGCCAGTAGTTCAGGGGGCACAGAGACCCAGTACTTC
CDR3aa: CASSSGGTETQYF
j_gene: TRBJ2-5
d_gene: TRBD1
v_gene: TRBV19
abundance: .

CDR3nt: TGTGCCAGTAGTATATTTCCCGGACAGCGAAACTCCTACGAGCAGTACTTC
CDR3aa: CASSIFPGQRNSYEQYF
j_gene: TRBJ2-7
d_gene: .
v_gene: TRBV19
abundance: .

CDR3nt: TGTGCCAGCAGCGTAGGTCCGGGGCCTAAGTGGAATGAGCAGTTCTTC
CDR3aa: CASSVGPGPKWNEQFF
j_gene: TRBJ2-1
d_gene: .
v_gene: TRBV9
abundance: .

CDR3nt: TGTGCCAGCAGCCAATCGGGATGGGGCACCGGGGAGCTGTTTTTT
CDR3aa: CASSQSGWGTGELFF
j_gene: TRBJ2-2
d_gene: .
v_gene: TRBV16
abundance: .

CDR3nt: TGCGCCAGCAGCTTGGTCCCTCAGGGGACAGATACGCAGTATTTT
CDR3aa: CASSLVPQGTDTQYF
j_gene: TRBJ2-3
d_gene: .
v_gene: TRBV5-1
abundance: .

CDR3nt: TGCGCCAGCAGTGAGACGGTAACATTGGGTGAGCAGTTCTTC
CDR3aa: CASSETVTLGEQFF
j_gene: TRBJ2-1
d_gene: .
v_gene: TRBV10-1
abundance: .

CDR3nt: TGTGCCAGCAGTTTAGGGGGGAGCGCCACAGATACGCAGTATTTT
CDR3aa: CASSLGGSATDTQYF
j_gene: TRBJ2-3
d_gene: .
v_gene: TRBV28
abundance: .

CDR3nt: TGCAGCGTTGCCGTAACCGCTGTTGGCTACACCTTC
CDR3aa: CSVAVTAVGYTF
j_gene: TRBJ1-2
d_gene: .
v_gene: TRBV29-1
abundance: .

CDR3nt: TGCGCCAGCAGCTCCCAGGGAGAACGTAATGAAAAACTGTTTTTT
CDR3aa: CASSSQGERNEKLFF
j_gene: TRBJ1-4
d_gene: .
v_gene: TRBV5-1
abundance: .